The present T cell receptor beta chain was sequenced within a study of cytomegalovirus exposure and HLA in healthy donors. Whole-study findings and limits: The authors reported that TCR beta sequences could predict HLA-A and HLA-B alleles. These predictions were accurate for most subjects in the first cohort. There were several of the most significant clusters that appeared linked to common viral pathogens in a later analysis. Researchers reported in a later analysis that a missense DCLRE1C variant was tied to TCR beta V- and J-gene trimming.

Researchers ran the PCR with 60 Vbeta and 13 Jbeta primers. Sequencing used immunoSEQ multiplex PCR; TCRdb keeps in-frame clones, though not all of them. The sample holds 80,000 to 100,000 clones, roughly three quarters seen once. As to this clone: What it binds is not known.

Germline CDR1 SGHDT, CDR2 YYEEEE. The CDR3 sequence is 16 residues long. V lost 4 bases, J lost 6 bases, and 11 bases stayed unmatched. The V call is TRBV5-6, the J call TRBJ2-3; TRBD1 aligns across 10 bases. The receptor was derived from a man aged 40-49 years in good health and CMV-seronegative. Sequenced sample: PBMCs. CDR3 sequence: CASSPTGTGDRDTQYF. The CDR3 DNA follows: TGTGCCAGCAGCCCAACCGGGACAGGGGATCGGGATACGCAGTATTTT.